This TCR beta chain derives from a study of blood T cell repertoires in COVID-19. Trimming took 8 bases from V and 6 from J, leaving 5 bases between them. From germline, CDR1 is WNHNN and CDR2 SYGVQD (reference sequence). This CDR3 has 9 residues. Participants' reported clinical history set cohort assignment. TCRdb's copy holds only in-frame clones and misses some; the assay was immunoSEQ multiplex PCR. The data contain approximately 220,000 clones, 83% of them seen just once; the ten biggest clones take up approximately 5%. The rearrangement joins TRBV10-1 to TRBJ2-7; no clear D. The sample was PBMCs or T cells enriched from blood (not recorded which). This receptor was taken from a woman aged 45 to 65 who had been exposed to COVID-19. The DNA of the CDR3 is TGCGCCAGCCTCCCCGAGCAGTACTTC. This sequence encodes CASLPEQYF.